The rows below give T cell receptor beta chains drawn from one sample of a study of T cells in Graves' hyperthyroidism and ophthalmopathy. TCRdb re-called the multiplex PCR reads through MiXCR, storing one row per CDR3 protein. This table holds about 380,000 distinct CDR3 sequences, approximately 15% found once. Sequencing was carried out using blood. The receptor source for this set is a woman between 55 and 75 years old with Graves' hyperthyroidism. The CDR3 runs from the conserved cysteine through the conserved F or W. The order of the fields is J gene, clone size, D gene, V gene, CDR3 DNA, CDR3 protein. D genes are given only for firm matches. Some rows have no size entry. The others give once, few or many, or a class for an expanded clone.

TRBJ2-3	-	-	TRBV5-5	TGTGCCAGCGCGCTAGCGCTTAGCACAGATACGCAGTATTTT	CASALALSTDTQYF
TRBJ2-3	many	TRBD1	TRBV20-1	TGCAGTGCTAGGGGGACAGGGGGATTCCCAGATACGCAGTATTTT	CSARGTGGFPDTQYF
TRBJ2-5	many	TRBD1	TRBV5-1	TGCGCCAGCAGCTACGGACAGGGGTTAGGGCAAGAGACCCAGTACTTC	CASSYGQGLGQETQYF
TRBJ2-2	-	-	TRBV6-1	TGTGCCAGCAGTTCCCCCGTACCAGTTGGGAACACCGGGGAGCTGTTTTTT	CASSSPVPVGNTGELFF
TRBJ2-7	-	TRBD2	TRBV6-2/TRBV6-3	TGTGCCAGCAGTTACGCGGGACTAGCGACTCGTCTTACCTACGAGCAGTACTTC	CASSYAGLATRLTYEQYF
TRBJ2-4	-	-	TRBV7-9	TGTGCCAGCAGCGCCCTTGGGTCTGCCAAAAACATTCAGTACTTC	CASSALGSAKNIQYF
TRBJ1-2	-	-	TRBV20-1	TGCAGTGCTAGAGAGGGGGGCTCGGTCTACTATGGCTACACCTTC	CSAREGGSVYYGYTF
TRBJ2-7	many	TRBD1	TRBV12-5	TGTGCTAGTGGTCGGACAGGGGATTTTCGCGAGCAGTACTTC	CASGRTGDFREQYF
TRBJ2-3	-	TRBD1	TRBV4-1	TGCGCCAGCAGCCGAAGCCTAGTCAGGGGGCCAGATACGCAGTATTTT	CASSRSLVRGPDTQYF
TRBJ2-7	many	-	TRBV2	TGTGCCAGCAGTGAAGCGACACGGACAAGTGGCCTAGCCTACGAGCAGTACTTC	CASSEATRTSGLAYEQYF
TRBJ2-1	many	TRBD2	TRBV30	TGTGCCTGGAGGCCCCTAGCGGGTTACAATGAGCAGTTCTTC	CAWRPLAGYNEQFF
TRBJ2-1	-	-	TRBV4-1	TGCGCCAGCAGCCAGTCCGCTCTAGCGCCCTCCTACAATGAGCAGTTCTTC	CASSQSALAPSYNEQFF
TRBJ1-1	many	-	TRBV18	TGTGCCAGCTCACCAGTGCCAAGCACCGAAGCTTTCTTT	CASSPVPSTEAFF
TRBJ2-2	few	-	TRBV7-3	TGTGCCAGCAGCTTAACGGGACATTACACCGGGGAGCTGTTTTTT	CASSLTGHYTGELFF
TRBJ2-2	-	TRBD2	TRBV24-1	TGTGCCACCAGTGGCCGGGGACTAGCGGGGTTGAACACCGGGGAGCTGTTTTTT	CATSGRGLAGLNTGELFF
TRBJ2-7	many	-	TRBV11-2	TGTGCCAGCAGCCGGATCCAGGGTTTGAGGGAGCAGTACTTC	CASSRIQGLREQYF
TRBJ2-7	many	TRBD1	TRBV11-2	TGTGCCAGCAGCCGGACAGGTTCCGAGCAGTACTTC	CASSRTGSEQYF
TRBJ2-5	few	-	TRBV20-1	TGCAGTGCAACAGTGGGGGGAGAGACCCAGTACTTC	CSATVGGETQYF
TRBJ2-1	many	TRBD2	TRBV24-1	TGTGCCACCGCAACTAGCGGGAGTAGTAATGAGCAGTTCTTC	CATATSGSSNEQFF
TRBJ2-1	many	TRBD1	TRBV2	TGTGCCACGGACAGGGGCCTATACAATGAGCAGTTCTTC	CATDRGLYNEQFF
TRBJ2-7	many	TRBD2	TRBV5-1	TGCGCCAGCAGCCTCGTGGTAGCGGGAGACGAGCAGTACTTC	CASSLVVAGDEQYF
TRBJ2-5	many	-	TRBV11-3	TGTGCCAGCGGGGCACGGGCGGAGACCCAGTACTTC	CASGARAETQYF
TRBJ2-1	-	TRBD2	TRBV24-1	TGTGCCACCAGTGATTTGGGAAGCGGGAGTTTGGTTGAGCAGTTCTTC	CATSDLGSGSLVEQFF
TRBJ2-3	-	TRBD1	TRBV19	TGTGCCAGTAGAAACAGGGGCCTCAGCACAGATACGCAGTATTTT	CASRNRGLSTDTQYF
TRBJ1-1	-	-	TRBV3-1	TGTGCCAGCAGCAAACAGCACACTGAAGCTTTCTTT	CASSKQHTEAFF
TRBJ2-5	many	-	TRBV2	TGTGCCAGCAGTGACCCCCCCCAAGAGACCCAGTACTTC	CASSDPPQETQYF
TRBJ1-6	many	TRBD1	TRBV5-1	TGCGCCAGCAGCACCAGACAGGGGGTCGTTCCCCTCCACTTT	CASSTRQGVVPLHF
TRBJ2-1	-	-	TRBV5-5	TGTGCCAGCAGCTTGGAAGGCGCGCAGTTCTTC	CASSLEGAQFF
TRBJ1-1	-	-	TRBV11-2	TGTGCCAGCAGCTTACGGAGTCGGACTGAAGCTTTCTTT	CASSLRSRTEAFF
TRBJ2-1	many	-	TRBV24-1	TGTGCCACCAGTGAAGAAAATGAGCAGTTCTTC	CATSEENEQFF
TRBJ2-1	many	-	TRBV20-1	TGCAGTGGACAGACGGTAGGGGGTGAGCAGTTCTTC	CSGQTVGGEQFF
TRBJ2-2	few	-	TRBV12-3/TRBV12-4	TGTGCCAGCAGTTTCTGGGACGGTAACACCGGGGAGCTGTTTTTT	CASSFWDGNTGELFF
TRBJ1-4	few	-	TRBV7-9	TGTGCCAGCAGCGTCGGAACCTTGGGGGAAAAACTGTTTTTT	CASSVGTLGEKLFF
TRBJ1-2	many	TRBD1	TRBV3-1	TGTGCCAGCAGCCATTATCGGGACAGTGTTATCGATGGCTACACCTTC	CASSHYRDSVIDGYTF
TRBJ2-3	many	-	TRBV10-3	TGTGCCATCAGTGAGTCACCGGCTAGCGCCGGTAGCACAGATACGCAGTATTTT	CAISESPASAGSTDTQYF
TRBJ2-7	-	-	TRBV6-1	TGTGCCAGCAGTCTTTTAGGGGGGGAGGACGAGCAGTACTTC	CASSLLGGEDEQYF
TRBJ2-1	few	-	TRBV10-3	TGTGCCATCACCAACCACCGGGGTAATGAGCAGTTCTTC	CAITNHRGNEQFF
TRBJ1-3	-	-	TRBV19	TGTGCCAGTAGTCCCTATGGAAACACCATATATTTT	CASSPYGNTIYF
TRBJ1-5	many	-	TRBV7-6	TGTGCCAGCAGCCAACAGGAAAATCAGCCCCAGCATTTT	CASSQQENQPQHF
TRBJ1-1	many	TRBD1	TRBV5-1	TGCGCCAGCAGCATATCGACAGGGAGCACTGAAGCTTTCTTT	CASSISTGSTEAFF
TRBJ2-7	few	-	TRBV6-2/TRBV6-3	TGTGCCAGCAACATCGGCAACTACGAGCAGTACTTC	CASNIGNYEQYF
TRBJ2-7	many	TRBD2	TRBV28	TGTGCCAGCAGTTTAACCGGGACTAGCGGTTCCTACGAGCAGTACTTC	CASSLTGTSGSYEQYF
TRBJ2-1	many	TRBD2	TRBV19	TGTGCCAGTAGTAGGACTAGCGGGAGGGCGTCCTACAATGAGCAGTTCTTC	CASSRTSGRASYNEQFF
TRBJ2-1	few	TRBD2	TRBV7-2	TGTGCCAGCAGCCGACCTCGAGGCGGGAGTAGTAATGAGCAGTTCTTC	CASSRPRGGSSNEQFF
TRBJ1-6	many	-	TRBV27	TGTGCCAGCAGTTCAACCCCGGGGGGTGGTAATTCACCCCTCCACTTT	CASSSTPGGGNSPLHF
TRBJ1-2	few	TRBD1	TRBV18	TGTGCCAGCTCACCCCGACAGGGCATAGGCTACACCTTC	CASSPRQGIGYTF
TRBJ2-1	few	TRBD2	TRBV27	TGTGCCAGCACAACTAGCGGGATGGACAATGAGCAGTTCTTC	CASTTSGMDNEQFF
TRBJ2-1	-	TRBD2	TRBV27	TGTGCCAGCAGTTTCAGCGGGACTAGCGGCAATGAGCAGTTCTTC	CASSFSGTSGNEQFF
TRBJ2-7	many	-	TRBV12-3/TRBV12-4	TGTGCCAGCAGTTTTGGAGGGGGCTACGAGCAGTACTTC	CASSFGGGYEQYF
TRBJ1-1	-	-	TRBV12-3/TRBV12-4	TGTGCCGGCAATGGGGGGGCCGGGAACACTGAAGCTTTCTTT	CAGNGGAGNTEAFF
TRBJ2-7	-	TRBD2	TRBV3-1	TGTGCCAGCAGCCAAGATCCAGCGGGAGTCGTGTACGAGCAGTACTTC	CASSQDPAGVVYEQYF
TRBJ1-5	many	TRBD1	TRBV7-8	TGTGCCAGCAGCTTAGGGGGGGGGACAGGGGATAGCAATCAGCCCCAGCATTTT	CASSLGGGTGDSNQPQHF
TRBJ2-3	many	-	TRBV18	TGTGCCACCCACCCGGGGATACTAGATACGCAGTATTTT	CATHPGILDTQYF